This TCR beta chain was captured in a study of blood T cell repertoires in COVID-19. The overall study: Collection of acute and convalescent COVID-19 samples took place in the United States, Italy and Spain. Nucleic acid was either cDNA or gDNA, and it came from T cells, B-cell-depleted T cells, or PBMCs.

Per the authors' pipeline: The authors estimated nucleated cell counts from reference gene primer amplification. TCRdb keeps only in-frame clones here, not all; method: immunoSEQ multiplex PCR. The DNA was the basis for D and trimming; V, J and clone size are from that table. The table lists 55,000 to 60,000 clones, approximately 84% of them singletons. This CDR3 is 16 amino acids long. CDR1 is LNHDA, CDR2 SQIVND, per germline (reference sequence). J was trimmed by 8 bases and V by 8 bases; bases with no gene match: 17. The sequenced material came from peripheral blood. The chain is built from TRBV19 and TRBJ1-4; 7 bases are shared with TRBD1. The TCR originated in a man aged 65 to 85 with active COVID-19. CDR3 region: CASQDRAGGREEKLFF. In nucleotides, the CDR3 is TGTGCCAGTCAAGACAGGGCTGGCGGACGTGAGGAAAAACTGTTTTTT.